This paragraph reports one T cell receptor (beta chain). Its antigen is not identified. This sample was included in a study of T cell repertoires in cytomegalovirus infection. Study-level information: Shared public TCR beta signatures pointed to both CMV infection and a matching HLA type.

Whole-study results and caveats: Totalled public TCR beta family frequency picked out people who carried CMV plus the relevant HLA. Dominant in the ex vivo response were TCR beta clonotypes restricted by HLA-C and specific for CMV.

CDR3 length equals 20 residues. The V segment lost 0 bases and the J segment 5 bases; nucleotides outside the gene matches: 19. Germline V CDR1 and CDR2: DFQATT, SNEGSKA (reference sequence). TCRdb recomputed calls from the reads with MiXCR, one row per CDR3 protein. Of about 740,000 distinct CDR3 sequences in the sample, 35% to 40% were seen once. The sample was PBMCs. The receptor was derived from a human donor in good health (CMV status not recorded). Some clones in this sample may be carry-over from other donors' samples. The chain couples TRBV20-1 to TRBJ1-3; 10 nucleotides line up with TRBD1. CDR3 bases: TGCAGTGCTAGAGATCAAAGGAGGACAGGGGGATCCCAGGGGAGAAACACCATATATTTT. Protein: CSARDQRRTGGSQGRNTIYF.